These T cell receptor beta chains were read from a single sample in a study of early T cells in non-severe SARS-CoV-2 infection. From the 5' RACE reads, TCRdb called clonotypes with MiXCR, one entry per CDR3 protein. This sample carries approximately 44,000 distinct CDR3 sequences, 12% of them seen once, and the ten largest clones take about a sixth. The sample consisted of whole blood. All receptors derive from an adult who was a healthcare worker with PCR-confirmed SARS-CoV-2 infection or an uninfected control (not recorded which). Both conserved end residues are trimmed from each CDR3.

CDR3aa: SVSRTNTGELF
j_gene: TRBJ2-2
v_gene: TRBV29-1

CDR3aa: ASSYSNFGNTIY
j_gene: TRBJ1-3
v_gene: TRBV6-5

CDR3aa: ASSQDQGLDGYT
j_gene: TRBJ1-2
v_gene: TRBV4-1

CDR3aa: ASSGRGIRSGANVLT
j_gene: TRBJ2-6
v_gene: TRBV5-6

CDR3aa: ACVRRGGSPTYGYT
j_gene: TRBJ1-2
v_gene: TRBV30

CDR3aa: ASSLRTGSAETQY
j_gene: TRBJ2-5
v_gene: TRBV5-1

CDR3aa: SVEWGEQF
j_gene: TRBJ2-1
v_gene: TRBV29-1

CDR3aa: ASGKTSGTRGGQY
j_gene: TRBJ2-3
v_gene: TRBV7-9

CDR3aa: ASSYSLMGGSGYT
j_gene: TRBJ1-2
v_gene: TRBV6-6

CDR3aa: ASSYLPEPYNEQF
j_gene: TRBJ2-1
v_gene: TRBV6-2/TRBV6-3

CDR3aa: ASSLAGAHTEAF
j_gene: TRBJ1-1
v_gene: TRBV7-2

CDR3aa: ASSPVTGRNTEAF
j_gene: TRBJ1-1
v_gene: TRBV14

CDR3aa: ASSAGDGYT
j_gene: TRBJ1-2
v_gene: TRBV7-9

CDR3aa: ASGLAGVTGELF
j_gene: TRBJ2-2
v_gene: TRBV6-2/TRBV6-3

CDR3aa: ASSYTGGSGNTIY
j_gene: TRBJ1-3
v_gene: TRBV28

CDR3aa: SVRGRFTDTQY
j_gene: TRBJ2-3
v_gene: TRBV29-1

CDR3aa: SAGRTTPETVGWLETQY
j_gene: TRBJ2-5
v_gene: TRBV20-1

CDR3aa: ASRDISYNEQF
j_gene: TRBJ2-1
v_gene: TRBV6-2/TRBV6-3

CDR3aa: ASSHLDVNGYT
j_gene: TRBJ1-2
v_gene: TRBV3-1

CDR3aa: ASKYLETQY
j_gene: TRBJ2-5
v_gene: TRBV6-2/TRBV6-3

CDR3aa: ASSLRYHPGALHTDTQY
j_gene: TRBJ2-3
v_gene: TRBV5-6

CDR3aa: ASSPRTGFDYGYT
j_gene: TRBJ1-2
v_gene: TRBV18

CDR3aa: ASSFWSYDTEAF
j_gene: TRBJ1-1
v_gene: TRBV5-1

CDR3aa: ASSTPGTGANEQF
j_gene: TRBJ2-1
v_gene: TRBV5-1

CDR3aa: ASSLSRGTGELF
j_gene: TRBJ2-2
v_gene: TRBV27

CDR3aa: AISFAGQRGLGRNYGYT
j_gene: TRBJ1-2
v_gene: TRBV10-3

CDR3aa: ASSARQGAEKLF
j_gene: TRBJ1-4
v_gene: TRBV13

CDR3aa: ASSLLDRALPAF
j_gene: TRBJ1-1
v_gene: TRBV28

CDR3aa: SAISYNLAGRNEQF
j_gene: TRBJ2-1
v_gene: TRBV29-1

CDR3aa: ASSPGHIYGYT
j_gene: TRBJ1-2
v_gene: TRBV5-8

CDR3aa: ASSLGGAGSIQY
j_gene: TRBJ2-4
v_gene: TRBV5-6

CDR3aa: ASSQLRLAGGYY
j_gene: TRBJ2-5
v_gene: TRBV7-8

CDR3aa: ASSEAPWADTQY
j_gene: TRBJ2-3
v_gene: TRBV6-1

CDR3aa: ASSISTGTSSSHEQY
j_gene: TRBJ2-7
v_gene: TRBV19

CDR3aa: ASSYEAGAYEQY
j_gene: TRBJ2-7
v_gene: TRBV6-2/TRBV6-3

CDR3aa: ASSWDGSGDGRVVKDTQY
j_gene: TRBJ2-3
v_gene: TRBV5-4

CDR3aa: ASSTSWWFNEQF
j_gene: TRBJ2-1
v_gene: TRBV27

CDR3aa: AGATKREGQAKSKNIQY
j_gene: TRBJ2-4
v_gene: TRBV10-1

CDR3aa: ASSFAGVSTEQF
j_gene: TRBJ2-1
v_gene: TRBV7-8

CDR3aa: ASSLGDRAYNEQF
j_gene: TRBJ2-1
v_gene: TRBV3-1

CDR3aa: ASSYRTGVDSNEQF
j_gene: TRBJ2-1
v_gene: TRBV6-5

CDR3aa: ASSLYKRTSGRTITGELF
j_gene: TRBJ2-2
v_gene: TRBV13

CDR3aa: ASSRGTDTQY
j_gene: TRBJ2-3
v_gene: TRBV7-9

CDR3aa: ASRQAVNEKLF
j_gene: TRBJ1-4
v_gene: TRBV6-6

CDR3aa: ASRMENTIY
j_gene: TRBJ1-3
v_gene: TRBV2

CDR3aa: ASSLGLAGYYNEQF
j_gene: TRBJ2-1
v_gene: TRBV5-6

CDR3aa: ASRVERNTGELF
j_gene: TRBJ2-2
v_gene: TRBV7-6

CDR3aa: ASSRDRDRGNTGELF
j_gene: TRBJ2-2
v_gene: TRBV14

CDR3aa: ASSQSGRGNNEQF
j_gene: TRBJ2-1
v_gene: TRBV6-5

CDR3aa: ASSYSRQGAGAF
j_gene: TRBJ1-1
v_gene: TRBV6-5